These 3 T cell receptor beta chains originate from one sample sequenced in a study of cytomegalovirus exposure and HLA in healthy donors. The table came from immunoSEQ multiplex PCR; TCRdb's copy has only in-frame clones and leaves some out. The sample lists tens of thousands of clones; roughly 85% were seen once. Sequencing input: PBMCs. These receptors were collected from a man aged 18 to 29 in good health and CMV-seropositive.

The J gene is TRBJ2-7, the V gene TRBV6-6; TRBD2 aligns across 11 bases. V lost 7 bases and J lost 1; bases outside the gene matches: 6. The CDR3 is 15 amino acids. Germline CDR1 reads MNHNY; CDR2 reads SVGAGI (reference sequence). CDR3 sequence: CASTFGTSGSYEQYF. Written as DNA, the CDR3 is TGTGCCAGCACTTTCGGGACTAGCGGATCCTACGAGCAGTACTTC.

The genes are TRBV5-6 and TRBJ2-1; 9 bases align to TRBD2. The J segment lost 9 bases and the V segment lost 4 bases, leaving 11 bases of the junction unmatched. This CDR3 has 15 residues. Germline CDR1 reads SGHDT; CDR2 reads YYEEEE. This chain's CDR3 is CASSPRTSEWGEQFF. CDR3 nucleotides: TGTGCCAGCAGCCCCCGGACTAGCGAGTGGGGTGAGCAGTTCTTC.

This clone occurred a few times. J is TRBJ1-5 and V is TRBV6-1; 10 bases line up with TRBD1. Germline V gene data show CDR1 as MNHNS and CDR2 as SASEGT. This CDR3 is built from 15 residues. The V and J ends lost 5 bases and 2 bases, in that order; junction bases with no gene match: 3. The DNA for the CDR3 is TGTGCCAGCAGTTGGACAGGGGGAGGCAATCAGCCCCAGCATTTT. It is translated as CASSWTGGGNQPQHF.